Detailed here is one TCR beta chain. This clonotype was detected many times. Its antigen target is currently unknown. The sample holds no much larger clone one base away, and base qualities are not on file. The CDR3 runs 13 residues from the cysteine to the valine. Just the 39-base CDR3 DNA is kept, in frame starting at base 1. V sheds 3 bases and J sheds 2 bases, leaving 8 bases between their ends. As encoded in the germline V gene, CDR1 is KGHSH while CDR2 is LQKENI. The data belong to a study of T cells after yellow fever vaccination (dated by TCRdb to the late 2010s). With respect to the entire study: The SMART-Seq v4 Ultra Low Input RNA kit was used to prepare libraries from fractions with low cell numbers. Blood samples were taken at several timepoints before and after primary and secondary immunization, and bulk PBMC replicates and cell subsets were isolated. Bulk TCR alpha and beta repertoires were sequenced longitudinally to track T-cell clones before and after primary and booster YFV17D yellow fever vaccination. Two healthy male donors made up the cohort, one aged 18 to 29 years and the other aged 30 to 39 years. The paper as a whole reports these results and caveats: Most clones expanded after primary vaccination were re-detected after the booster (around 96% of CD4 and roughly 85% of CD8), suggesting broad memory maintenance. Computational filtering was needed because FACS-sorted repertoires could contain abundant contaminating clonotypes from the bulk population. The study included only a couple of donors, which limits how far the findings can be generalized. A small share of clonotypes was detected in both CD4 and CD8 compartments, with the overlap likely arising from convergent recombination. The secondary T-cell response was found to be weaker but faster than the primary response, with a peak reached on day 5 rather than on day 15.

Sequencing was performed on an Illumina NovaSeq 6000. Synthesis of TCR cDNA relied on 5'RACE template switching, a step that introduced a universal primer site along with unique molecular identifiers. cDNA synthesis was primed from both the TCR alpha and TCR beta constant segments. Library amplification used two PCR steps, and the second PCR step added sample barcodes and sequencing adapters. Sequencing of libraries was performed on Illumina HiSeq 2500 (2x100 bp) or NovaSeq (2x150 bp). The authors' analysis ran thus. Demultiplexing of reads and collapsing into UMI consensus sequences were performed with MIGEC, and V(D)J alignment was carried out with MiXCR. Using edgeR on replicate PBMC samples, clonotypes were called vaccine-responding if FDR was below 0.01 and the log2 fold change was above 5 up to day 15. Each bulk clonotype was labeled CD4 or CD8 based on which sequenced repertoire, CD4 or CD8, contained the clonotype at higher abundance. The public reads were reanalyzed by TCRdb: fastp trimming at Q25, MiXCR alignment, in-frame beta chains only. Every distinct CDR3 protein forms one entry, paired with its most common genes and DNA. These V and J calls originate from TCRdb's pipeline instead of the authors' own analysis. The sample profile shows about 340,000 distinct CDR3 sequences; under 15% of them were found once. 2.5% to 4% of the sample is held by the ten biggest clonotypes.

The sample's treatment or condition label is to be understood as: live attenuated yellow fever vaccine strain. A standard Ficoll-Paque protocol was used to isolate PBMCs from peripheral blood. Dynabeads CD4 and CD8 positive selection kits were used to isolate the CD4 and CD8 T-cell fractions. TriZol was used to extract RNA from bulk PBMCs, from CD4 and CD8 fractions, and from dextramer-positive and dextramer-negative fractions. Sequenced here: CD4+ T cells sorted from PBMCs, sampled 15 days after the yellow fever booster vaccination. The rearranged segments are TRBV18 and TRBJ2-7, with TRBD1 tentatively as D gene (6 bases match). This receptor was taken from a young man who received the YFV17D yellow fever vaccine. DNA sequence: TGTGCCAGCTCACCGGACAGAGCCTACGAGCAGTACGTC. Protein translation: CASSPDRAYEQYV.